The clone carrying this T cell receptor (beta chain) occurred many times. Its antigen is unknown. The CDR3 sequence is 13 residues long. The V gene end was trimmed by 7 bases and the J gene end by 9 bases; junction bases not matched to a gene: 9. Germline-derived CDR1 and CDR2 are SGHDT and YYEEEE. The data belong to a study of T cells after yellow fever vaccination. Study-wide background: For low cell numbers, libraries were made with SMART-Seq v4 Ultra Low Input. Broader study findings: Abundant contaminating clonotypes from the bulk population could appear in FACS-sorted repertoires. Reappearance after the booster was seen for most primary-vaccination clones, at 96% CD4 and 70% to 90% CD8.

Production of TCR cDNA was by 5'RACE template switching, which also added a universal primer site and UMIs. TCRdb redid the calling of the 5' RACE reads with MiXCR, one entry per CDR3 protein. The sample shows approximately 300,000 distinct CDR3 sequences, around 13% of them seen only once. This receptor was identified in a man aged 30 to 39 who received the YFV17D yellow fever vaccine. The chain uses TRBV5-6 and TRBJ2-1, with 8 bases that match TRBD1. Specimen: CD4+ T cells sorted from PBMCs, collected 45 days after the yellow fever booster vaccination. CDR3 nucleotides: TGTGCCAGCGATAGTCGGCAGGGGGCTGAGCAGTTCTTC. The encoded protein is CASDSRQGAEQFF.